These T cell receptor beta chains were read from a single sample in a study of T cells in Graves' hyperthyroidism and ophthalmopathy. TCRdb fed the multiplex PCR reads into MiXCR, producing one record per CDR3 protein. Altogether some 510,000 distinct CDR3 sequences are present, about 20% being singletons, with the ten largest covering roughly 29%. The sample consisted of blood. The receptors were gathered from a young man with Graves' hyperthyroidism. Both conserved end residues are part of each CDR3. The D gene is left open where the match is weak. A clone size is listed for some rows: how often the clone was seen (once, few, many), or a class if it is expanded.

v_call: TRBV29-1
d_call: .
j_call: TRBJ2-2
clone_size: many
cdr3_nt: TGCAGCGTCGAGCAGGGTACCGGGGAGCTGTTTTTT
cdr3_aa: CSVEQGTGELFF

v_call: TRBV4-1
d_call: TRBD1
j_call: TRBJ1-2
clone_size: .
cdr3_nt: TGCGCCAGCAGCCAAGTCCCACAGGGGAACTATGGCTACACCTTC
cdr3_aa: CASSQVPQGNYGYTF

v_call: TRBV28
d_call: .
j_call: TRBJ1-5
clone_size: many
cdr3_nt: TGTGCCAGCACCATAATTGGCAGGGGATCAGAACAGCCCCAGCATTTT
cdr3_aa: CASTIIGRGSEQPQHF

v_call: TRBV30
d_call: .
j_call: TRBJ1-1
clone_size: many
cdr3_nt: TGTGCCTGGAATCGTATGAACACTGAAGCTTTCTTT
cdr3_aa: CAWNRMNTEAFF

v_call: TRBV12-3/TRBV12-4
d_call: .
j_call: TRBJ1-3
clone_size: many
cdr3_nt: TGTGCCGGCAAGGGGGGAGAGGGAGGAAACACCATATATTTT
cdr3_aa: CAGKGGEGGNTIYF

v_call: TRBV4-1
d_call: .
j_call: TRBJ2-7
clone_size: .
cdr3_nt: TGCGCCAGCAGCCCAAGAAATAGCGGCTCCTACGAGCAGTACTTC
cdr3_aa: CASSPRNSGSYEQYF

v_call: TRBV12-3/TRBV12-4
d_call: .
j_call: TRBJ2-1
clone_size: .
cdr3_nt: TGTGCCAGCAGGCCTTCGACAGGTCTCGGTGACGTCAATGAGCAGTTCTTC
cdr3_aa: CASRPSTGLGDVNEQFF

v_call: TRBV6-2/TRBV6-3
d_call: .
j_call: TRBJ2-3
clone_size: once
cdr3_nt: TGTGCCAGCAGTTACGTTCTAGCGAGTGGCCCAGATACGCAGTATTTT
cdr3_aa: CASSYVLASGPDTQYF

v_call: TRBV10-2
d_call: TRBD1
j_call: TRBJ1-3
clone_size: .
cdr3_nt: TGCGCCACCGGGACAGGGTCTGGAAACACCATATATTTT
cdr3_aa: CATGTGSGNTIYF

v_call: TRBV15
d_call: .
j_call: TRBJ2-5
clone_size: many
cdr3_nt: TGTGCCACCAGCAGAGACCCCGTTGGGGGGGCCAAGACCCAGTACTTC
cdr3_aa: CATSRDPVGGAKTQYF

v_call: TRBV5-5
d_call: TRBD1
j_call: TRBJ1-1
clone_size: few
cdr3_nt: TGTGCCAGCAGCCCTCCGGGACAGACGAGGGTCCTTTTT
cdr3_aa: CASSPPGQTRVLF

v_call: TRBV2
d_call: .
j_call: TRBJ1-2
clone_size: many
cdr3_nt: TGTGCCAGCAGTCCGGAGGGGGGGCTGAGCTATGGCTACACCTTC
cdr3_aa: CASSPEGGLSYGYTF

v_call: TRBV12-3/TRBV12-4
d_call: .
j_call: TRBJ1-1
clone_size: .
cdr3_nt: TGTGCCAGCATTACGGGGGGCGCGCTCACTGAAGCTTTCTTT
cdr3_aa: CASITGGALTEAFF

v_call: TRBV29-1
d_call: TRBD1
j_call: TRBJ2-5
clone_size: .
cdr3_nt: TGCAGCGCTGGGACAGGCCAAGAGACCCAGTACTTC
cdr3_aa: CSAGTGQETQYF

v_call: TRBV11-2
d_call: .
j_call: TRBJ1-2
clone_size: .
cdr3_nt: TGTGCCAGCAGCTTAGGGGCAGGGCTAAATGGCTACACCTTC
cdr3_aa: CASSLGAGLNGYTF

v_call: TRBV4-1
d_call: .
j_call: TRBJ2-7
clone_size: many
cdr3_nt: TGCGCCAGCAGCCAAGGGAGAGGCGAGCAGTACTTC
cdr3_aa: CASSQGRGEQYF

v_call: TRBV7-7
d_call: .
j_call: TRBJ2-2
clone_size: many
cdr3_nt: TGTGCTAGCAGTCGGGTACAGGGAGGCACCGGGGAGCTGTTTTTT
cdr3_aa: CASSRVQGGTGELFF

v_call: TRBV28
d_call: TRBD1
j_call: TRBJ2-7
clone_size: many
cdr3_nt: TGTGCCAGCAGTTTACAGGGGGCGAACGAGCAGTACTTC
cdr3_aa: CASSLQGANEQYF

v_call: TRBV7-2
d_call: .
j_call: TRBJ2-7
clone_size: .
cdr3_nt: TGTGCCAGCAACCCCAGCGGGCTCTCCTACGAGCAGTACTTC
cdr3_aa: CASNPSGLSYEQYF

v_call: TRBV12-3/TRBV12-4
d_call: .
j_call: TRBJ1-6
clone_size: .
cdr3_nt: TGTGCCAGCAGTTCGCCAGGGATGTATAATTCACCCCTCCACTTT
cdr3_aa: CASSSPGMYNSPLHF

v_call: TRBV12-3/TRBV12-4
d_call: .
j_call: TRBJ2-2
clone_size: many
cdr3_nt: TGTGCCAGCAGTCTCAGGGTTGGCGGGGAGCTGTTTTTT
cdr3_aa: CASSLRVGGELFF

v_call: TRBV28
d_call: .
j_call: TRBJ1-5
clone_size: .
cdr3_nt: TGTGCCAGCAGTTTTGTGCAGGAAGTTTATCAGCCCCAGCATTTT
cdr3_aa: CASSFVQEVYQPQHF

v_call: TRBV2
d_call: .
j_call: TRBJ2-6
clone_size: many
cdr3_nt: TGTGCCAGCAGTACCCCAGCCGGCTCTGGGGCCAACGTCCTGACTTTC
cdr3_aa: CASSTPAGSGANVLTF

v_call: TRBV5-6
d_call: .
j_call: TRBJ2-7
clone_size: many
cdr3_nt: TGTGCCAGCAGCTCCTGGATGAATTCAGCCTACGAGCAGTACTTC
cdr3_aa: CASSSWMNSAYEQYF

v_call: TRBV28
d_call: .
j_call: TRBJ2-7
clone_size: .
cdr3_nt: TGTGCCTGCAGAAGCCCCGCAGACTCCTACGAGCAGTACTTC
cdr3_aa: CACRSPADSYEQYF

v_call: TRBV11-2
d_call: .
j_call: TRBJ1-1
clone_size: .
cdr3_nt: TGTGCCAGCAGCTTAGAGGGGGGGAGACAATCCGAAGCTTTCTTT
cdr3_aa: CASSLEGGRQSEAFF

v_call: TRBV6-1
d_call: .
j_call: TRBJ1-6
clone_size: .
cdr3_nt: TGTGCCAGCAGAGTTAAACGGGATTCACCCCTCCACTTT
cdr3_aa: CASRVKRDSPLHF

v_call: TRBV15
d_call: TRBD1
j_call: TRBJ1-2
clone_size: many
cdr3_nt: TGTGCCACCAGCGACAGGGGGATGCATGGCTACACCTTC
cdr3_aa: CATSDRGMHGYTF

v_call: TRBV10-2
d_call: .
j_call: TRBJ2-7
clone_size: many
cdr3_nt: TGCGCCAGCAGTGAGTCGAGGGGACACGAGCAGTACTTC
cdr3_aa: CASSESRGHEQYF

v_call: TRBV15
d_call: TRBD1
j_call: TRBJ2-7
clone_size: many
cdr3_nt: TGTGCCACCAGCAGAGATCCCGACAGGGCCTCGTACTTC
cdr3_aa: CATSRDPDRASYF

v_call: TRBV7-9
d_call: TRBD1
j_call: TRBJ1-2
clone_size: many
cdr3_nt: TGTGCCAGCAGCCCGGACAGGGAAGCTGGCTACACCTTC
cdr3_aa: CASSPDREAGYTF

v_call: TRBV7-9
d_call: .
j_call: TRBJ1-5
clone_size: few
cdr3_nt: TGTGCCAGCAGCTTTTCAGACAATCAGCCCCAGCATTTT
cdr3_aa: CASSFSDNQPQHF

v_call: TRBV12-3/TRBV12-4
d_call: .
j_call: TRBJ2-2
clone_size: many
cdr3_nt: TGTGCCAGCAGCACCGTGGATCCGAACACCGGGGAGCTGTTTTTT
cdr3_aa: CASSTVDPNTGELFF

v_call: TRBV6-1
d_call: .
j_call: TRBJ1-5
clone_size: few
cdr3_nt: TGTGCCAGCAGTGAATACCACGGAAATCAGCCCCAGCATTTT
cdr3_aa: CASSEYHGNQPQHF

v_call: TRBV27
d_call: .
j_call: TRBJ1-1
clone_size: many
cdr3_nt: TGTGCCAGCACCACAGGGAACACTGAAGCTTTCTTT
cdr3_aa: CASTTGNTEAFF

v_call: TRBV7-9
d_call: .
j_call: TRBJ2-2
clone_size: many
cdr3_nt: TGTGCCAGCAGCTTGGTGGCGGACTGGGAGCTGTTTTTT
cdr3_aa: CASSLVADWELFF